The 32 T cell receptor beta chains presented below share a single source sample, sequenced in a study of CD8 T cells in ankylosing spondylitis. Each CDR3 protein is one row after TCRdb ran MiXCR on the 5' RACE reads. The table shows around 250,000 distinct CDR3 sequences, with over 8.5% occurring only once. The sample taken for sequencing was blood, either unsorted or a sorted T cell fraction (not recorded which). The source of these receptors is a male donor with ankylosing spondylitis or in good health (not recorded which).

This clonotype was seen at least ten times. The gene calls are TRBV5-1 and TRBJ2-3, with D perhaps matching TRBD2 (5 bases). Trimming shortened V by 4 bases and J by 5 bases, and 14 bases separated the two germline ends. The germline gives CDR1 SGHRS, CDR2 YFSETQ. The CDR3 extends over 14 amino acids. CDR3 amino acids: CASSKGLDRDTQYF. The CDR3, as DNA: TGCGCCAGCAGCAAAGGACTGGATCGAGATACGCAGTATTTT.

This clonotype came up many times. J is TRBJ1-2 and V is TRBV10-3; 7 nucleotides match TRBD1. V was clipped by 6 bases and J by 8 bases; unmatched bases: 9. The V gene's germline CDR1 is ENHRY and CDR2 SYGVKD. The CDR3 is 13 residues long. The CDR3 sequence: CAISDPGGQGYTF. The CDR3 nucleotides read TGTGCCATCAGCGACCCAGGGGGTCAGGGCTACACCTTC.

The chain links TRBV28 to TRBJ1-1; D gene uncertain. Trimming stripped 5 bases from V and 2 bases from J, with 18 bases between. Germline-derived CDR1 and CDR2 are MDHEN and SYDVKM. This CDR3 contains 16 residues. The CDR3 DNA follows: TGTGCCAGCAGTAGGCAAGCACGCAAAAACAACACTGAAGCTTTCTTT. It translates to CASSRQARKNNTEAFF.

At least ten counts were recorded for this clonotype. The chain carries TRBV27 and TRBJ2-7; no clear D gene. Between the trimmed V and J ends, which lost 5 bases and 3 bases, there was a span of 14 bases. Germline V gene sequence: CDR1 MNHEY, CDR2 SMNVEV (reference sequence). The CDR3 is made up of 14 amino acids. CDR3 sequence reads: CASSPSSRFYEQYF. As DNA, the CDR3 is TGTGCCAGCAGTCCTTCCTCGAGATTCTACGAGCAGTACTTC.

This clonotype qualifies as medium-sized. V gene TRBV7-8 combines with J gene TRBJ2-7; TRBD1 or TRBD2 may be the D gene (5 bases each). CDR3 size: 13 residues. V was trimmed by 3 bases and J by 3 bases, leaving 9 bases between them. Per the germline V gene, CDR1 is SGHVS and CDR2 is FQNEAQ. The CDR3 here is CASSLGPDYEQYF. The CDR3 nucleotides read TGTGCCAGCAGCTTGGGACCGGACTACGAGCAGTACTTC.

This clonotype showed up many times. The chain combines TRBV9 with TRBJ1-2; D call uncertain. This CDR3 has 18 amino acids. Germline V gene sequence: CDR1 SGDLS, CDR2 YYNGEE. Trimming pared 0 bases from V and 1 base from J, leaving 19 bases between. DNA for the CDR3: TGTGCCAGCAGCGTAGGGCCGGCAACGTTGTCTGATAACTATGGCTACACCTTC. Encoded protein: CASSVGPATLSDNYGYTF.

At least ten counts were recorded for this clonotype. The rearrangement joins TRBV11-2 to TRBJ1-5, with a weak D call TRBD1 (5 bases). CDR3 size: 15 residues. Trimming stripped 0 bases from V and 2 bases from J, with 8 bases between. The germline V gene encodes CDR1 SGHAT and CDR2 FQNNGV. As DNA, the CDR3 is TGTGCCAGCAGCTTAGACAGGGTGGGCAATCAGCCCCAGCATTTT. Translating gives CASSLDRVGNQPQHF.

Details on this clonotype: One end of the junction fails to match germline, which may point to a read error. V usage is TRBV5-1 and J usage is TRBJ2-1; the match to TRBD2 covers 10 bases. The CDR3 is 15 amino acids. Germline V gene sequence: CDR1 SGHRS, CDR2 YFSETQ. This chain's CDR3 is CASSSGTSVYIEQFF. CDR3 bases: TGCGCCAGCAGCTCCGGGACTAGCGTCTACATTGAGCAGTTCTTC.

The rearrangement joins TRBV10-3 to TRBJ2-3; no definite D call. Germline CDR1 reads ENHRY; CDR2 reads SYGVKD. CDR3 size: 13 residues. V was clipped by 6 bases and J by 2 bases, with 9 bases between them. The CDR3 loop reads CAISRMDTDTQYF. The CDR3 bases are TGTGCCATCAGCAGGATGGACACAGATACGCAGTATTTT.

This clonotype was observed many times. J is TRBJ2-7 and V is TRBV5-5; 7 nucleotides agree with TRBD1. The CDR3 sequence is 14 residues long. Germline CDR1 and CDR2: SGHKS and YYEKEE (reference sequence). The J segment lost 6 bases and the V segment lost 2 bases, leaving 8 bases of the junction unmatched. The chain's CDR3 is CASSFSLAGGEQYF. CDR3 in DNA: TGTGCCAGCAGCTTCTCCCTAGCAGGGGGCGAGCAGTACTTC.

This clonotype appeared many times. The chain employs TRBV20-1 and TRBJ1-4; 9 nucleotides line up with TRBD1. The CDR3 length is 15 residues. V lost 0 bases, J lost 8 bases, and 7 bases stayed unmatched. The germline V gene has CDR1 DFQATT and CDR2 SNEGSKA (reference sequence). The CDR3 here is CSARDPDRGREKLFF. For the CDR3, the DNA is TGCAGTGCTAGAGATCCGGACAGGGGAAGAGAAAAACTGTTTTTT.

This clonotype was recorded at least ten times. The chain is built from TRBV25-1 and TRBJ1-3; D gene unclear. This CDR3 comprises 16 residues. In germline, CDR1 is MGHDK, CDR2 SYGVNS. Deletions cut 1 base from V and 0 bases from J, with 10 bases between. The CDR3 DNA sequence: TGTGCCAGCAGTGAATTTTTAGGCGGCTCTGGAAACACCATATATTTT. Protein: CASSEFLGGSGNTIYF.

This clonotype has just a few counts. The V gene is TRBV2, the J gene TRBJ1-6; unclear D gene. This CDR3 region has 17 residues. V lost 4 bases, J lost 0 bases, and 13 bases lay in between. In germline, CDR1 is SNHLY, CDR2 FYNNEI. The chain's CDR3 is CASSGADFGSYNSPLHF. The CDR3 DNA reads TGTGCCAGCAGTGGGGCGGACTTCGGCTCCTATAATTCACCCCTCCACTTT.

This clonotype was seen ten or more times. The rearrangement uses TRBV6-1 and TRBJ2-7; no reliable D call. V gave up 6 bases and J gave up 3 bases, with 15 bases separating them. Germline V lookup: CDR1 MNHNS, CDR2 SASEGT. The CDR3 sequence is 14 residues long. CDR3 nucleotide sequence: TGTGCCAGCAGCCACACCCCCCCCAGCTACGAGCAGTACTTC. This encodes CASSHTPPSYEQYF.

This clonotype has a count of ten or more. The genes are TRBV29-1 and TRBJ2-1; 7 bases line up with TRBD1. With V trimmed by 5 bases and J by 7 bases, 8 bases remained unmatched. CDR1 is SQVTM and CDR2 is ANQGSEA in the germline V gene. This CDR3 spans 13 amino acids. CDR3 DNA sequence: TGCAGCGTTTCTACGACAGGGCCAAATGAGCAGTTCTTC. Residues: CSVSTTGPNEQFF.

Worth noting for this clonotype: One base away lies a much larger clone, so this may be a sequencing read error. The gene calls are TRBV12-3 or TRBV12-4 and TRBJ1-5; the D is unclear. V was shortened by 6 bases and J by 7 bases, with 13 bases between the two germline ends. This CDR3 spans 13 amino acids. The DNA of the CDR3 is TGTGCCAGCAGCTGGAGGAAGGAGCAGCCCCAGCATTTT. This encodes CASSWRKEQPQHF.

V usage is TRBV20-1 and J usage is TRBJ2-5; 7 nucleotides line up with TRBD2. The V segment lost 3 bases and the J segment 4 bases; nucleotides outside the gene matches: 5. Germline CDR1 reads DFQATT; CDR2 reads SNEGSKA (reference sequence). The CDR3 is 13 residues long. The CDR3 sequence: CSASILAVETQYF. CDR3 DNA: TGCAGTGCTAGTATTCTAGCGGTAGAGACCCAGTACTTC.

This clonotype has only a few counts. The CDR3 sequence: CASSPGSGGADTQYF. CDR3 in DNA: TGTGCCAGCAGTCCCGGTAGCGGGGGGGCAGATACGCAGTATTTT. The V and J genes are TRBV12-3 or TRBV12-4 and TRBJ2-3; the match to TRBD2 covers 11 bases. J was trimmed by 4 bases and V by 5 bases; bases with no gene match: 5. This CDR3 has 15 residues.

The chain links TRBV11-2 to TRBJ1-2; D gene uncertain. The germline V gene has CDR1 SGHAT and CDR2 FQNNGV. CDR3 size: 13 residues. Trimming removed 3 bases from V and 4 bases from J, with 9 bases in between. The CDR3 DNA sequence: TGTGCCAGCAGCTTTTCCCACCTCTATGGCTACACCTTC. The encoded protein is CASSFSHLYGYTF.

This clonotype was counted a few times. The V gene is TRBV18, the J gene TRBJ2-5; 7 positions agree with TRBD1. The V gene end was trimmed by 3 bases and the J gene end by 3 bases; junction bases not matched to a gene: 4. Germline CDR1 reads KGHSH; CDR2 reads LQKENI. This CDR3 region has 14 residues. CDR3 protein: CASSPRDRKETQYF. The CDR3 bases are TGTGCCAGCTCACCTCGGGACAGAAAAGAGACCCAGTACTTC.

This clonotype has ten or more counts. This chain connects TRBV12-3 or TRBV12-4 to TRBJ2-2; D is undetermined. Trimming removed 5 bases at V and 0 bases at J, with 13 bases between. This CDR3 is built from 16 residues. Here the CDR3 DNA reads TGTGCCAGCAGTGGGGTTCGGAGAGCGAACACCGGGGAGCTGTTTTTT. Its protein is CASSGVRRANTGELFF.

This clonotype has at least ten counts. The chain employs TRBV20-1 and TRBJ1-3, with 7 nucleotides matching TRBD1. Germline assignment: CDR1 DFQATT and CDR2 SNEGSKA (reference sequence). V was clipped by 6 bases and J by 3 bases; unmatched bases: 14. The CDR3 is made up of 16 amino acids. CDR3 residues: CSAPSRQGWYGNTIYF. The CDR3, as DNA: TGCAGTGCCCCTTCTAGACAGGGTTGGTATGGAAACACCATATATTTT.

This clonotype appeared a few times. This chain joins TRBV7-2 and TRBJ1-1; the D is unclear. Germline CDR1 reads SGHTA; CDR2 reads FQGNSA. The CDR3 is 15 residues long. V was shortened by 4 bases and J by 5 bases, with 17 bases between the two germline ends. The CDR3 DNA reads TGTGCCAGCAGCTCACTTACCCTCGCGGGGACTGAAGCTTTCTTT. Translation gives CASSSLTLAGTEAFF.

There are many counts of this clonotype. This chain connects TRBV27 to TRBJ2-5, with D possibly being TRBD1 or TRBD2 (5 bases each). Trimming pared 8 bases from V and 5 bases from J, leaving 24 bases between. The CDR3 is 16 residues long. The germline V gene encodes CDR1 MNHEY and CDR2 SMNVEV (reference sequence). The CDR3 reads CASSPRISWGWETQYF. DNA for the CDR3: TGTGCCAGCTCCCCCCGGATAAGCTGGGGGTGGGAGACCCAGTACTTC.

In this sample, this clonotype turned up many times. V is TRBV13 and J is TRBJ2-1, with a tentative D call TRBD2 (7 bases). CDR1 is PRHDT, CDR2 FYEKMQ, per germline (reference sequence). V was cut by 1 base and J by 7 bases, with 14 bases left in between. The CDR3 is 15 amino acids. This chain's CDR3 is CASSLEGGPRNEQFF. The CDR3, as DNA: TGTGCCAGCAGCTTAGAGGGGGGGCCCAGGAATGAGCAGTTCTTC.

CDR3 in DNA: TGTGCCAGCAGCCCGGGACAGGGGAGCTATGGCTACACCTTC. This sequence encodes CASSPGQGSYGYTF. The V gene is TRBV5-4, the J gene TRBJ1-2, with 10 bases aligning to TRBD1. This CDR3 is built from 14 residues. Germline values: CDR1 SGHNT, CDR2 YYREEE (reference sequence). With V trimmed by 4 bases and J by 4 bases, 4 bases remained unmatched.

The sample holds a few counts of this clonotype. The rearrangement joins TRBV25-1 to TRBJ2-7, with D possibly matching TRBD1 (6 bases). CDR1 MGHDK and CDR2 SYGVNS come from the germline V gene. The germline V and J ends were trimmed by 4 bases and 3 bases, with 16 bases remaining between them. The CDR3 totals 15 residues. The DNA of the CDR3 is TGTGCCAGCAGTGCCTGGACAGACGACATCTACGAGCAGTACTTC. Encoded protein: CASSAWTDDIYEQYF.

This clonotype was detected many times. The chain combines TRBV11-2 with TRBJ2-7; 8 bases align to TRBD2. The CDR3 spans 14 residues. The trim removed 3 bases at V and 0 bases at J, leaving 1 base unmatched. Germline-derived CDR1 and CDR2 are SGHAT and FQNNGV. This chain's CDR3 is CASSFGTSSYEQYF. The CDR3 DNA reads TGTGCCAGCAGCTTCGGGACTAGCTCCTACGAGCAGTACTTC.

This clonotype has only a few counts. The V and J genes are TRBV7-8 and TRBJ1-2, with D unresolved. The CDR3 spans 13 residues. The V and J ends lost 1 base and 4 bases respectively, with 7 bases between them. Germline assignment: CDR1 SGHVS and CDR2 FQNEAQ. CDR3 coding DNA: TGTGCCAGCAGCTTAGGGCAGATCTATGGCTACACCTTC. The encoded protein is CASSLGQIYGYTF.

The chain has TRBV11-3 and TRBJ2-1; D is ambiguous. From germline, CDR1 is SGHNT and CDR2 YENEEA. Trimming stripped 0 bases from V and 7 bases from J, with 10 bases between. There are 14 residues in the CDR3. The CDR3 reads CASSLDNQKNEQFF. The CDR3 DNA reads TGTGCCAGCAGCTTAGATAACCAAAAGAATGAGCAGTTCTTC.

There are a few counts of this clonotype. The chain links TRBV5-5 to TRBJ2-2; no reliable D call. The CDR3 has 12 amino acids. CDR1 and CDR2 (germline): SGHKS, YYEKEE (reference sequence). V lost 4 bases to trimming and J lost 6 bases, with 7 bases between them. The CDR3 DNA follows: TGTGCCAGCAGCGCTGCCCCCGGGGAGCTGTTTTTT. The encoded protein is CASSAAPGELFF.

The chain is built from TRBV7-2 and TRBJ2-3, with D maybe TRBD2 (7 bases). This CDR3 contains 14 residues. Trimming left V 3 bases short and J 6 bases short, with 13 bases between. CDR1 and CDR2 (germline): SGHTA, FQGNSA. The CDR3 sequence is CASSLGGRADTQYF. The CDR3 bases are TGTGCCAGCAGCTTGGGGGGGCGGGCCGATACGCAGTATTTT.